The rows below give T cell receptor beta chains drawn from one sample of a study of T cell responses to AZD1222 COVID-19 vaccine. Sequencing was performed with immunoSEQ multiplex PCR; in TCRdb, only in-frame clones are kept and a portion is missing. The sample contains some 150,000 clones, about 93% of which appear only once. The starting material was peripheral blood, obtained on day 0 of AZD1222 vaccination. These receptors were collected from an adult in good health. CDR3s include the opening cysteine and the closing phenylalanine or tryptophan. The order of the fields is D gene, clone size, V gene, J gene, CDR3 protein, CDR3 DNA. The D gene is left open where the match is weak. Part of the rows lack a size; the others show once, few, many or a class for expanded clones.

D: .
size: .
V: TRBV6-4
J: TRBJ2-3
CDR3: CASSDGTADTQYF
DNA: TGTGCCAGCAGTGACGGGACCGCTGATACGCAGTATTTT

D: TRBD1
size: .
V: TRBV5-8
J: TRBJ2-7
CDR3: CASSFRDRPYEQYF
DNA: TGTGCCAGCAGCTTCCGGGACAGGCCCTACGAGCAGTACTTC

D: .
size: .
V: TRBV2
J: TRBJ2-7
CDR3: CASSDPASYEQYF
DNA: TGTGCCAGCAGTGACCCAGCCTCCTACGAGCAGTACTTC

D: .
size: .
V: TRBV6-5
J: TRBJ1-1
CDR3: CASSHGPQEAFF
DNA: TGTGCCAGCAGCCACGGGCCACAGGAAGCTTTCTTT

D: TRBD1
size: .
V: TRBV12-3/TRBV12-4
J: TRBJ1-1
CDR3: CASSYGTVPFF
DNA: TGTGCCAGCAGTTACGGGACAGTTCCTTTCTTT

D: .
size: .
V: TRBV6-1
J: TRBJ1-4
CDR3: CASSERGGNEKLFF
DNA: TGTGCCAGCAGTGAACGAGGGGGGAATGAAAAACTGTTTTTT

D: .
size: .
V: TRBV19
J: TRBJ2-3
CDR3: CASSARWGASTDTQYF
DNA: TGTGCCAGTAGTGCTCGTTGGGGGGCGAGCACAGATACGCAGTATTTT

D: .
size: .
V: TRBV5-1
J: TRBJ1-2
CDR3: CASSSGVGYTF
DNA: TGCGCCAGCAGCTCAGGGGTTGGCTACACCTTC

D: .
size: .
V: TRBV12-3/TRBV12-4
J: TRBJ1-2
CDR3: CASSWESLGGYTF
DNA: TGTGCCAGCAGTTGGGAATCCCTTGGGGGCTACACCTTC

D: .
size: .
V: TRBV9
J: TRBJ1-2
CDR3: CASSANYYGYTF
DNA: TGTGCCAGCAGCGCGAACTACTATGGCTACACCTTC

D: .
size: .
V: TRBV19
J: TRBJ2-2
CDR3: CAGHRGPYTGELFF
DNA: TGTGCCGGTCACAGAGGGCCTTATACCGGGGAGCTGTTTTTT

D: .
size: .
V: TRBV29-1
J: TRBJ2-7
CDR3: CSVDAGGRKGQYF
DNA: TGCAGCGTTGACGCAGGAGGAAGGAAGGGGCAGTACTTC

D: .
size: .
V: TRBV6-1
J: TRBJ1-2
CDR3: CASSERDPRGSYTF
DNA: TGTGCCAGCAGTGAAAGGGACCCCCGAGGCTCCTACACCTTC

D: .
size: .
V: TRBV9
J: TRBJ2-1
CDR3: CASSGQALSYNEQFF
DNA: TGTGCCAGCAGCGGACAGGCTCTCTCCTACAATGAGCAGTTCTTC

D: .
size: .
V: TRBV4-1
J: TRBJ1-6
CDR3: CASSQDRTPLYNSPLHF
DNA: TGCGCCAGCAGCCAAGATCGGACCCCTCTCTATAATTCACCCCTCCACTTT

D: .
size: .
V: TRBV12-3/TRBV12-4
J: TRBJ1-1
CDR3: CASRVGLNTEAFF
DNA: TGTGCCAGCAGAGTGGGTCTGAACACTGAAGCTTTCTTT

D: .
size: .
V: TRBV12-3/TRBV12-4
J: TRBJ2-1
CDR3: CASSLKDYNEQFF
DNA: TGTGCCAGCAGTTTGAAGGACTACAATGAGCAGTTCTTC

D: .
size: .
V: TRBV11-2
J: TRBJ2-2
CDR3: CASILGGLDTGELFF
DNA: TGTGCCAGCATCCTGGGGGGGCTCGACACCGGGGAGCTGTTTTTT

D: .
size: .
V: TRBV2
J: TRBJ1-2
CDR3: CASRSEGKRYGYTF
DNA: TGTGCCAGCAGATCCGAGGGTAAGCGCTATGGCTACACCTTC

D: .
size: .
V: TRBV11-2
J: TRBJ2-1
CDR3: CASSLDLHNEQFF
DNA: TGTGCCAGCAGCCTGGACTTACACAATGAGCAGTTCTTC

D: TRBD1
size: .
V: TRBV13
J: TRBJ1-2
CDR3: CASSEGTEGYGYTF
DNA: TGTGCCAGCAGCGAGGGGACAGAGGGGTATGGCTACACCTTC

D: TRBD1
size: .
V: TRBV30
J: TRBJ2-3
CDR3: CAWRRRDRGRTDTQYF
DNA: TGTGCCTGGAGGCGCCGGGACAGGGGGCGGACAGATACGCAGTATTTT

D: .
size: .
V: TRBV5-1
J: TRBJ1-3
CDR3: CASSWRGLGSSGNTIYF
DNA: TGCGCCAGCAGCTGGAGGGGTTTGGGCAGCTCTGGAAACACCATATATTTT

D: .
size: .
V: TRBV7-2
J: TRBJ1-5
CDR3: CASSLAQHFNQPQHF
DNA: TGTGCCAGCAGCTTAGCACAGCACTTCAATCAGCCCCAGCATTTT

D: .
size: .
V: TRBV9
J: TRBJ1-2
CDR3: CASSDGGSNYGYTF
DNA: TGTGCCAGCAGCGACGGGGGCTCTAACTATGGCTACACCTTC

D: .
size: .
V: TRBV7-3
J: TRBJ2-7
CDR3: CASSLAGPSPSYEQYF
DNA: TGTGCCAGCAGCTTAGCAGGCCCGTCCCCGTCCTACGAGCAGTACTTC

D: .
size: .
V: TRBV7-2
J: TRBJ2-1
CDR3: CASSLVGRGRTYNEQFF
DNA: TGTGCCAGCAGCTTGGTTGGGAGGGGGCGAACCTACAATGAGCAGTTCTTC

D: .
size: .
V: TRBV11-2
J: TRBJ2-7
CDR3: CASSLVRGSYEQYF
DNA: TGTGCCAGCAGCTTAGTTCGGGGTTCCTACGAGCAGTACTTC

D: .
size: .
V: TRBV6-2/TRBV6-3
J: TRBJ2-7
CDR3: CASSSRVGYEQYF
DNA: TGTGCCAGCAGTTCCAGGGTTGGCTACGAGCAGTACTTC

D: .
size: .
V: TRBV6-5
J: TRBJ1-1
CDR3: CASSPPYTEAFF
DNA: TGTGCCAGCAGTCCGCCGTACACTGAAGCTTTCTTT

D: .
size: .
V: TRBV3-1/TRBV3-2
J: TRBJ2-5
CDR3: CASSQGSSGETQYF
DNA: TGTGCCAGCAGCCAAGGGAGTTCAGGGGAGACCCAGTACTTC

D: .
size: .
V: TRBV29-1
J: TRBJ1-2
CDR3: CSVDAGGYNYGYTF
DNA: TGCAGCGTTGATGCGGGGGGCTATAACTATGGCTACACCTTC

D: .
size: .
V: TRBV5-6
J: TRBJ1-5
CDR3: CASSLGRGFNQPQHF
DNA: TGTGCCAGCAGCTTGGGACGGGGCTTCAATCAGCCCCAGCATTTT

D: .
size: .
V: TRBV3-1/TRBV3-2
J: TRBJ2-5
CDR3: CASRGRAYQETQYF
DNA: TGTGCCAGCAGAGGGCGGGCCTACCAAGAGACCCAGTACTTC

D: .
size: .
V: TRBV13
J: TRBJ2-1
CDR3: CASSLVTKQFF
DNA: TGTGCCAGCAGCTTAGTTACTAAGCAGTTCTTC

D: .
size: .
V: TRBV5-5
J: TRBJ2-3
CDR3: CASSGPGWQNTQYF
DNA: TGTGCCAGCAGCGGTCCAGGATGGCAAAATACGCAGTATTTT

D: TRBD1
size: .
V: TRBV19
J: TRBJ1-5
CDR3: CASSIIRTGPSNQPQHF
DNA: TGTGCCAGTAGTATCATTAGGACAGGGCCTAGCAATCAGCCCCAGCATTTT

D: .
size: .
V: TRBV7-9
J: TRBJ2-1
CDR3: CASSLALDNEQFF
DNA: TGTGCCAGCAGCTTAGCTTTAGACAATGAGCAGTTCTTC

D: .
size: .
V: TRBV9
J: TRBJ1-1
CDR3: CASSVAPGHYTEAFF
DNA: TGTGCCAGCAGCGTAGCCCCGGGACACTACACTGAAGCTTTCTTT

D: .
size: .
V: TRBV10-3
J: TRBJ2-1
CDR3: CAISPGGLEQFF
DNA: TGTGCCATCAGTCCCGGAGGGTTGGAGCAGTTCTTC

D: .
size: .
V: TRBV6-5
J: TRBJ2-2
CDR3: CASLDSLNTGELFF
DNA: TGTGCCAGCCTAGACAGTTTGAACACCGGGGAGCTGTTTTTT

D: .
size: .
V: TRBV9
J: TRBJ1-3
CDR3: CASSVYPVLGSGNTIYF
DNA: TGTGCCAGCAGCGTATACCCCGTTTTGGGCTCTGGAAACACCATATATTTT

D: .
size: once
V: TRBV18
J: TRBJ2-3
CDR3: CASSPTSSTDTQYF
DNA: TGTGCCAGCTCACCTACCTCTAGCACAGATACGCAGTATTTT

D: .
size: .
V: TRBV11-2
J: TRBJ1-3
CDR3: CASSLTDLLGNTIYF
DNA: TGTGCCAGCAGCTTAACAGACCTGCTTGGAAACACCATATATTTT

D: .
size: .
V: TRBV21-1
J: TRBJ2-7
CDR3: CASKVWPYEQYF
DNA: TGTGCCAGCAAAGTTTGGCCCTACGAGCAGTACTTC

D: .
size: .
V: TRBV6-5
J: TRBJ2-6
CDR3: CASRSTGGRLTF
DNA: TGTGCCAGCAGGTCAACCGGCGGCAGGCTGACTTTC

D: .
size: .
V: TRBV27
J: TRBJ1-1
CDR3: CASSLAGRTEAFF
DNA: TGTGCCAGCAGTTTAGCAGGGAGGACTGAAGCTTTCTTT

D: .
size: .
V: TRBV10-1
J: TRBJ1-1
CDR3: CASSEYRVGNTEAFF
DNA: TGCGCCAGCAGTGAGTATAGGGTGGGGAACACTGAAGCTTTCTTT